Listed here are 23 T cell receptor beta chains from one sample, sequenced in a study of STAT3 mutations in large granular lymphocyte leukemia. General study points: At least one immunodominant TCR beta clonotype appeared in every T-cell large granular lymphocyte leukemia patient.

No antigen is known for these receptors. Method: immunoSEQ multiplex PCR; TCRdb's copy keeps in-frame clones and lacks some. The table shows fewer than 11,000 clones, with around 89% occurring only once. Input material: peripheral blood mononuclear cells. The receptors originated from a man aged 60-69 years with T-cell large granular lymphocyte leukemia. Some clones in this sample may be carry-over from other donors' samples.

CDR3 protein: CASSSMGTSGFNEQFF. CDR3 DNA sequence: TGCGCCAGCAGCTCAATGGGGACTAGCGGATTCAATGAGCAGTTCTTC. The chain joins TRBV5-1 to TRBJ2-1; 11 bases match TRBD2. CDR3 length equals 16 residues. J was trimmed by 6 bases and V by 3 bases; bases with no gene match: 8. Germline values: CDR1 SGHRS, CDR2 YFSETQ.

In DNA form, the CDR3 reads TGTGCCAGCAGCGTAGGGGCAGGGAAAAGCTACGAGCAGTACTTC. Amino acids: CASSVGAGKSYEQYF. The chain links TRBV9 to TRBJ2-7; a weak D match, TRBD1 (5 bases). V was clipped by 0 bases and J by 3 bases, with 13 bases between them. The germline gives CDR1 SGDLS, CDR2 YYNGEE. This CDR3 has 15 amino acids.

This chain connects TRBV6-5 to TRBJ1-3, with D maybe TRBD1 (6 bases). The germline gives CDR1 MNHEY, CDR2 SVGAGI. The V gene lost 8 bases and the J gene lost 0 bases, with 11 bases spanning the gap. The CDR3 contains 14 residues. The CDR3 spells CASADSHSGNTIYF. The CDR3 DNA is TGTGCCAGCGCGGACAGCCACTCTGGAAACACCATATATTTT.

V and J are TRBV23-1 and TRBJ2-3; no clear D. TRBV23-1 qualifies as an ORF whose function is uncertain. Trimming pared 5 bases from V and 5 bases from J, leaving 5 bases between. The CDR3 is made up of 11 amino acids. CDR3 region: CASSCLDTQYF. As DNA, the CDR3 is TGCGCCAGCAGTTGTCTAGATACGCAGTATTTT.

J is TRBJ1-1 and V is TRBV5-4; TRBD1 agrees at 8 bases. From germline, CDR1 is SGHNT and CDR2 YYREEE (reference sequence). The J segment lost 1 base and the V segment lost 3 bases, leaving 11 bases of the junction unmatched. The CDR3 has 17 amino acids. CDR3 nucleotide sequence: TGTGCCAGCAGCTCTCCCAGGACAGGGTACCCGAACACTGAAGCTTTCTTT. Its translation: CASSSPRTGYPNTEAFF.

The rearrangement links TRBV19 to TRBJ1-3; D not certain. This CDR3 comprises 13 residues. CDR1 LNHDA and CDR2 SQIVND come from the germline V gene (reference sequence). V dropped 3 bases and J dropped 4 bases, with 7 bases sitting between them. The DNA for the CDR3 is TGTGCCAGTAGTATGAGGGCCGGAAACACCATATATTTT. Its translation is CASSMRAGNTIYF.

This clone was seen only once. This chain links TRBV4-1 with TRBJ1-1; D perhaps matches TRBD1 (6 bases). This CDR3 is 17 amino acids long. The germline V gene encodes CDR1 MGHRA and CDR2 YSYEKL. The V gene lost 2 bases and the J gene lost 2 bases, with 18 bases spanning the gap. CDR3: CASSQSPTGTINTEAFF. Written as DNA, the CDR3 is TGCGCCAGCAGCCAATCCCCAACCGGGACAATTAACACTGAAGCTTTCTTT.

J is TRBJ1-1 and V is TRBV7-8, with D tentatively TRBD1 (5 bases). The V end lost 1 base, the J end lost 3 bases, and 15 bases lay between the germline ends. The CDR3 contains 16 residues. Germline CDR1 is SGHVS and CDR2 is FQNEAQ. The DNA for the CDR3 is TGTGCCAGCAGCTTAGGGGCAGGGATGGAGTACACTGAAGCTTTCTTT. Translation gives CASSLGAGMEYTEAFF.

The V call is TRBV9, the J call TRBJ1-1, with a tentative D call TRBD1 (6 bases). Germline CDR1 is SGDLS and CDR2 is YYNGEE. CDR3 size: 14 residues. V gave up 1 base and J gave up 1 base, with 8 bases separating them. CDR3 sequence (DNA): TGTGCCAGCAGCGTACAGGGGCAGAACACTGAAGCTTTCTTT. Translation gives CASSVQGQNTEAFF. Based on the CDR3 plus reference TRBV9 and TRBJ1-1, the full variable domain is DSGVTQTPKHLITATGQRVTLRCSPRSGDLSVYWYQQSLDQGLQFLIQYYNGEERAKGNILERFSAQQFPDLHSELNLSSLELGDSALYFCASSVQGQNTEAFFGQGTRLTVV.

The chain employs TRBV27 and TRBJ2-4; D is unresolved. Germline V CDR1 and CDR2: MNHEY, SMNVEV (reference sequence). This CDR3 is 12 amino acids long. The V end was cut by 6 bases, the J end by 7 bases, with 10 bases between. CDR3 nucleotide sequence: TGTGCCAGCAGCCCCGGGTGGAACATTCAGTACTTC. Residues: CASSPGWNIQYF.

V is TRBV6-6 and J is TRBJ2-1; D may be TRBD2 (5 bases). The V gene's germline CDR1 is MNHNY and CDR2 SVGAGI (reference sequence). Deletions cut 6 bases from V and 5 bases from J, with 11 bases between. The CDR3 sequence is 13 residues long. The CDR3: CASSPTGNNEQFF. Here the CDR3 DNA reads TGTGCCAGCAGCCCTACCGGGAACAATGAGCAGTTCTTC.

The V call is TRBV5-1, the J call TRBJ1-2, with 7 bases fitting TRBD1. CDR3 size: 14 residues. Germline CDR1 SGHRS, CDR2 YFSETQ. V was clipped by 0 bases and J by 8 bases; unmatched bases: 7. The CDR3 region has the DNA TGCGCCAGCAGCTTGGGTTCCTCAGGGGGAGGCTACACCTTC. The encoded protein is CASSLGSSGGGYTF.

V and J are TRBV11-3 and TRBJ2-3; TRBD2 matches at 7 bases. The CDR3 covers 18 residues. The trim removed 1 base at V and 5 bases at J, leaving 15 bases unmatched. Germline V CDR1 and CDR2: SGHNT, YENEEA. In DNA, the CDR3 is TGTGCCAGCAGCTTAGGAGGATGGCGGAGCGGGATGGGAGATACGCAGTATTTT. This codes for CASSLGGWRSGMGDTQYF.

The DNA for the CDR3 is TGTGCCAGCTGGGGCTACAATGAGCAGTTCTTC. Protein: CASWGYNEQFF. J is TRBJ2-1 and V is TRBV6-5, with unresolved D. The V end was cut by 8 bases, the J end by 3 bases, with 5 bases between. The CDR3 contains 11 residues. CDR1 MNHEY and CDR2 SVGAGI come from the germline V gene.

DNA of the CDR3: TGTGCCAGCTCACAGGGTTTTCACTACGAGCAGTACTTC. Translated, it gives CASSQGFHYEQYF. The genes are TRBV18 and TRBJ2-7; D not certain. Trimming cost V 4 bases and J 3 bases, with 10 bases left between them. CDR3 length equals 13 residues. Germline-derived CDR1 and CDR2 are KGHSH and LQKENI. The full variable domain, its missing parts supplied by reference TRBV18 and TRBJ2-7, is NAGVMQNPRHLVRRRGQEARLRCSPMKGHSHVYWYRQLPEEGLKFMVYLQKENIIDESGMPKERFSAEFPKEGPSILRIQQVVRGDSAAYFCASSQGFHYEQYFGPGTRLTVT.

The chain joins TRBV19 to TRBJ2-3; 9 bases fit TRBD2. With V trimmed by 4 bases and J by 6 bases, 5 bases remained unmatched. CDR3 length: 14 residues. CDR1 is LNHDA and CDR2 is SQIVND in the germline V gene (reference sequence). Written as DNA, the CDR3 is TGTGCCAGTAGTAGGGGACTAGCAGCTGATACGCAGTATTTT. Encoded protein: CASSRGLAADTQYF.

This rearrangement joins TRBV7-9 to TRBJ2-7; TRBD1 matches 7 bases. V shed 4 bases and J 1 base; nucleotides not matched to a gene: 4. The CDR3 is 14 residues long. Germline lookup yields CDR1 SEHNR and CDR2 FQNEAQ (reference sequence). Here the CDR3 reads CASSSRTGSYEQYF. CDR3 in DNA: TGTGCCAGCAGCTCCCGGACAGGATCCTACGAGCAGTACTTC.

J is TRBJ2-7 and V is TRBV5-6; a weak D match, TRBD1 (5 bases). Germline CDR1 and CDR2: SGHDT and YYEEEE. The CDR3 runs 13 residues. V was pared by 3 bases and J by 5 bases, with 12 bases between. CDR3 loop: CASSSPGYNEQYF. CDR3 DNA sequence: TGTGCCAGCAGCTCCCCAGGGTACAACGAGCAGTACTTC.

V gene TRBV28 combines with J gene TRBJ2-5; D remains unclear. Trimming took off 6 bases at V and 0 bases at J, with 14 bases between the two ends. The germline CDR1 and CDR2 sequences are MDHEN and SYDVKM. There are 15 residues in the CDR3. Here the CDR3 DNA reads TGTGCCAGCAGCCCCCCCCCGCCGTACCAAGAGACCCAGTACTTC. Encoded protein: CASSPPPPYQETQYF.

This chain links TRBV19 with TRBJ2-5; D possibly corresponds to TRBD1 (5 bases). This CDR3 has 14 residues. Trimming left V 3 bases short and J 2 bases short, with 10 bases between. CDR1 and CDR2 (germline): LNHDA, SQIVND (reference sequence). The CDR3 nucleotides are TGTGCCAGTAGTATTATGACAGCGCAAGAGACCCAGTACTTC. It yields the protein CASSIMTAQETQYF.

The rearrangement uses TRBV6-6 and TRBJ2-1; 7 bases are shared with TRBD2. The CDR3 is 14 residues long. Germline lookup yields CDR1 MNHNY and CDR2 SVGAGI (reference sequence). J gave up 4 bases and V 10 bases, and 10 bases lay outside the gene matches. The CDR3 sequence: CATAGEREYNEQFF. The CDR3 coding sequence is TGTGCCACCGCTGGCGAGCGGGAATACAATGAGCAGTTCTTC.

The V call is TRBV18, the J call TRBJ2-7; TRBD1 aligns across 8 bases. This CDR3 spans 15 amino acids. After removal of 5 bases from V and 0 bases from J, the junction contained 6 bases not matched to a gene. The V gene's germline CDR1 is KGHSH and CDR2 LQKENI. The chain's CDR3 is CASSATGTGSYEQYF. The CDR3 nucleotides read TGTGCCAGCTCAGCGACCGGGACAGGCTCCTACGAGCAGTACTTC.

The chain employs TRBV18 and TRBJ2-7, with TRBD2 identical over 9 bases. Germline V gives CDR1 KGHSH, CDR2 LQKENI. This CDR3 has 14 residues. The ends lost 3 bases at V and 6 bases at J; junction bases unmatched: 6. CDR3 nucleotide sequence: TGTGCCAGCTCACCCGGGACTAGCAGGTCCGAGCAGTACTTC. Translating it yields CASSPGTSRSEQYF.